The entry below gives a single T cell receptor beta chain sequence along with its context. These data originate in a study of Ad26.COV2.S vaccination and SARS-CoV-2 variants. Sequencing used immunoSEQ multiplex PCR; TCRdb keeps in-frame clones, though not all of them. The sample lists hundreds of thousands of clones; 80% to 95% were seen once. Treatment specified: 19 received Ad26.COV2.S at low or high dose, single or two shots; about 5 received placebo; per-sample allocation not given. At day 63 after the first vaccine or placebo injection, samples were drawn. J lost 4 bases, V lost 5 bases, and 13 bases had no gene match. Germline CDR1 is LGHNA and CDR2 is YNFKEQ. The CDR3 loop spans 16 amino acids.

This receptor was taken from a person aged 18-65 years who received the Ad26.COV2.S COVID-19 vaccine or a placebo. The chain uses TRBV4-2 and TRBJ1-2; 7 bases are shared with TRBD1. The sample consisted of peripheral blood, taken in a trial of Ad26.COV2.S vaccine versus placebo. CDR3 residues: CASSTIRGGGAYGYTF. The CDR3 DNA follows: TGTGCCAGCAGCACAATCAGAGGAGGGGGCGCCTATGGCTACACCTTC.